The 10 T cell receptor beta chains reported below all come from one sample, sequenced in a study of sequential checkpoint blockade in melanoma. Treatment defined: randomized to nivolumab then ipilimumab (arm A) or the reverse (arm B). Generated by immunoSEQ multiplex PCR, the TCRdb table keeps only in-frame clones and is missing some. The data contain some 10,000 clones, about 75% of them singletons. The sample in question was CD8+ T cells sorted from blood (inferred from file names), obtained from a patient given nivolumab and ipilimumab in sequence. These receptors originate from a human donor with melanoma.

This clone was counted only a few times. The chain couples TRBV19 to TRBJ2-7; 10 bases match TRBD2. This CDR3 comprises 15 residues. Unmatched junction bases numbered 9, after V lost 7 bases and J lost 3 bases. Per germline, CDR1 LNHDA and CDR2 SQIVND (reference sequence). The chain's CDR3 is CASKPSTSGFYEQYF. CDR3 nucleotides: TGTGCCAGTAAGCCTTCGACTAGCGGGTTCTACGAGCAGTACTTC.

The rearrangement uses TRBV4-1 and TRBJ1-5; D unresolved. Germline loops: CDR1 MGHRA, CDR2 YSYEKL. Trimming took off 0 bases at V and 5 bases at J, with 11 bases between the two ends. CDR3 length: 15 amino acids. The CDR3 here is CASSQDSVDYQPQHF. The CDR3 nucleotides are TGCGCCAGCAGCCAAGACTCGGTAGATTATCAGCCCCAGCATTTT.

The V call is TRBV4-2, the J call TRBJ2-7; unclear D gene. Germline lookup yields CDR1 LGHNA and CDR2 YNFKEQ. The CDR3 sequence is 13 residues long. V shed 0 bases and J shed 2 bases, with 5 bases lying between them. The CDR3 nucleotides are TGTGCCAGCAGCCAAGATCCAACCTACGAGCAGTACTTC. Protein sequence: CASSQDPTYEQYF.

The CDR3 DNA reads TGTGCCAGCAGTGAATGGGTTTTGGGGACTAGCGGGGGGAGCTCCTACAATGAGCAGTTCTTC. This codes for CASSEWVLGTSGGSSYNEQFF. V and J are TRBV6-1 and TRBJ2-1; 15 bases line up with TRBD2. After removal of 2 bases from V and 0 bases from J, the junction contained 11 bases not matched to a gene. The CDR3 spans 21 residues. The germline V gene encodes CDR1 MNHNS and CDR2 SASEGT.

The chain joins TRBV7-9 to TRBJ2-7, with TRBD1 identical over 9 bases. Unmatched junction bases numbered 1, after V lost 4 bases and J lost 3 bases. CDR3 length equals 13 residues. CDR1 and CDR2 (germline): SEHNR, FQNEAQ (reference sequence). The CDR3 nucleotides are TGTGCCAGCAGCTGGGGACAGGGCTACGAGCAGTACTTC. This sequence encodes CASSWGQGYEQYF.

V is TRBV27 and J is TRBJ2-1; TRBD1 aligns across 8 bases. Per the germline V gene, CDR1 is MNHEY and CDR2 is SMNVEV (reference sequence). With 2 bases clipped from V and 9 bases from J, the junction kept 9 bases outside the gene matches. The CDR3 covers 15 residues. In DNA form, the CDR3 reads TGTGCCAGCAGTTTAGGGGCAGGGGGCCTGGGTGAGCAGTTCTTC. As protein: CASSLGAGGLGEQFF.

The chain links TRBV9 to TRBJ1-2; maybe TRBD1 (6 bases). The V and J ends lost 4 bases and 4 bases respectively, with 29 bases between them. The CDR3 spans 19 residues. CDR1 is SGDLS, CDR2 YYNGEE, per germline. CDR3 in amino acids: CASSPSEQGSLDPFYGYTF. The CDR3 DNA reads TGTGCCAGCAGCCCATCAGAGCAGGGGTCCCTCGATCCATTCTATGGCTACACCTTC. The complete variable domain, with remaining parts taken from reference TRBV9 and TRBJ1-2, reads DSGVTQTPKHLITATGQRVTLRCSPRSGDLSVYWYQQSLDQGLQFLIQYYNGEERAKGNILERFSAQQFPDLHSELNLSSLELGDSALYFCASSPSEQGSLDPFYGYTFGSGTRLTVV.

This clone is classed as large. V usage is TRBV19 and J usage is TRBJ2-7, with 10 bases lining up with TRBD2. This CDR3 region has 15 residues. Germline CDR1 LNHDA, CDR2 SQIVND (reference sequence). V lost 5 bases to trimming and J lost 1 base; unmatched junction nucleotides: 5. CDR3 sequence reads: CASSPLAGISYEQYF. The CDR3 DNA reads TGTGCCAGTAGTCCACTAGCGGGAATTTCCTACGAGCAGTACTTC.

The gene calls are TRBV6-6 and TRBJ1-1; tentatively, D is TRBD1 (5 bases). Germline values: CDR1 MNHNY, CDR2 SVGAGI (reference sequence). The CDR3 contains 13 residues. With 6 bases removed from V and 4 bases from J, the gap between germline ends came to 12 bases. This CDR3 is CASRDSGGTEAFF. Written as DNA, the CDR3 is TGTGCCAGCAGGGACTCGGGGGGCACTGAAGCTTTCTTT.

This clone was found once. This chain joins TRBV7-8 and TRBJ1-5; D is perhaps TRBD1 (5 bases). CDR1 and CDR2 from the germline V gene are SGHVS and FQNEAQ. The CDR3 length is 18 residues. Trimming pared 0 bases from V and 6 bases from J, leaving 21 bases between. This CDR3 is CASSLAVGAVKGLQPQHF. The CDR3, as DNA: TGTGCCAGCAGCTTAGCTGTAGGGGCGGTAAAAGGGCTTCAGCCCCAGCATTTT.